A single sample gave rise to the 21 T cell receptor beta chains below, sequenced in a study of shared clonotypes between healthy human individuals. Some clones are missing from TCRdb's copy, which holds only in-frame ones; the method was immunoSEQ multiplex PCR. The data hold roughly 1 million clones, with 65% to 75% observed a single time. The sample was memory CD4+ T cells sorted from blood. Sample subset: CD45RA-negative fraction. The receptor set was obtained from a young man in good health.

V and J are TRBV2 and TRBJ2-7; possibly TRBD1 or TRBD2 for D (5 bases each). Trimming pared 2 bases from V and 0 bases from J, leaving 11 bases between. This CDR3 spans 15 amino acids. Germline CDR1 reads SNHLY; CDR2 reads FYNNEI. CDR3 coding DNA: TGTGCCAGCAGTGAAAGGGGACGCCTCTCCTACGAGCAGTACTTC. Its protein product is CASSERGRLSYEQYF.

V usage is TRBV5-4 and J usage is TRBJ2-7; 12 nucleotides match TRBD2. V trimming: 0 bases; J trimming: 5 bases; junction bases outside the gene matches: 6. Germline lookup yields CDR1 SGHNT and CDR2 YYREEE (reference sequence). This CDR3 is 16 amino acids long. The CDR3 nucleotides read TGTGCCAGCAGCTTGGGGCTAGCGGGGGGGGTCAACGAGCAGTACTTC. It codes for CASSLGLAGGVNEQYF.

This chain joins TRBV6-1 and TRBJ1-2; D is unresolved. In germline, CDR1 is MNHNS, CDR2 SASEGT. V lost 6 bases and J lost 5, with 13 bases in between. The CDR3 sequence is 13 residues long. CDR3 region: CASRILMEYGYTF. The CDR3 nucleotides are TGTGCCAGCAGGATCCTAATGGAGTATGGCTACACCTTC.

V gene TRBV11-2 combines with J gene TRBJ2-1; D is ambiguous. The CDR3 covers 13 residues. The germline V gene encodes CDR1 SGHAT and CDR2 FQNNGV. V was shortened by 4 bases and J by 1 base, with 5 bases between the two germline ends. CDR3: CASSYASYNEQFF. Written as DNA, the CDR3 is TGTGCCAGCAGCTACGCTTCCTACAATGAGCAGTTCTTC.

The gene calls are TRBV5-8 and TRBJ2-6, with 7 positions matching TRBD2. Trimming at V came to 4 bases and at J to 15 bases, leaving 13 bases not matched to a gene. This CDR3 is 14 amino acids long. Germline CDR1 and CDR2: SGHTS and YDEGEE. This CDR3 is CASSRNIEGRALTF. The DNA of the CDR3 is TGTGCCAGCAGCCGTAATATCGAAGGGAGGGCCCTGACTTTC.

The chain joins TRBV29-1 to TRBJ1-1, with a tentative D call TRBD1 (5 bases). Trimming took off 3 bases at V and 1 base at J, with 12 bases between the two ends. CDR1 and CDR2 (germline): SQVTM, ANQGSEA. The CDR3 has 14 amino acids. The CDR3 nucleotides are TGCAGCGTTGACGGGGGACCGACGAACACTGAAGCTTTCTTT. Encoded protein: CSVDGGPTNTEAFF.

This chain uses TRBV18 with TRBJ2-7; 7 bases align to TRBD1. The V segment lost 0 bases and the J segment 6 bases; nucleotides outside the gene matches: 11. CDR1 is KGHSH, CDR2 LQKENI, per germline. CDR3 length: 16 amino acids. The CDR3 coding sequence is TGTGCCAGCTCACCACCGGTGGCAGGGGGAGAGGGCGAGCAGTACTTC. Translated, it gives CASSPPVAGGEGEQYF.

The CDR3 nucleotides are TGTGCCTGGAGTGGCGGAACCAAACCTAGCACAGATACGCAGTATTTT. Amino acid sequence: CAWSGGTKPSTDTQYF. The chain has TRBV30 and TRBJ2-3; D unresolved. Looked up from germline, CDR1 is GTSNPN and CDR2 is SVGIG (reference sequence). This CDR3 contains 16 residues. V lost 1 base to trimming and J lost 0 bases, with 14 bases between them.

The gene calls are TRBV7-9 and TRBJ2-7, with D perhaps matching TRBD1 (5 bases). Germline V gives CDR1 SEHNR, CDR2 FQNEAQ (reference sequence). The V and J ends lost 0 bases and 1 base respectively, with 10 bases between them. CDR3 size: 15 residues. CDR3 sequence (DNA): TGTGCCAGCAGCTTAGCGGACACGTTTTCCTACGAGCAGTACTTC. This sequence encodes CASSLADTFSYEQYF.

CDR3 protein: CASRLSRDNEQFF. The CDR3 nucleotides read TGTGCCAGCAGACTCTCCCGAGACAATGAGCAGTTCTTC. This chain connects TRBV7-3 to TRBJ2-1, with D unclear. Trimming cost V 6 bases and J 5 bases, with 11 bases left between them. The CDR3 spans 13 residues. CDR1 and CDR2 from the germline V gene are SGHTA and FQGTGA.

This clone was counted a single time. The rearrangement uses TRBV7-2 and TRBJ2-3; a weak D match, TRBD2 (6 bases). The CDR3 loop spans 14 amino acids. Germline V gene lookup returns CDR1 SGHTA and CDR2 FQGNSA. V lost 4 bases and J lost 4, with 12 bases in between. CDR3 DNA sequence: TGTGCCAGCAGCTCGGGAGTACTGGCAGATACGCAGTATTTT. Translated, it gives CASSSGVLADTQYF. Full variable domain (missing parts from reference TRBV7-2 and TRBJ2-3): GAGVSQSPSNKVTEKGKDVELRCDPISGHTALYWYRQSLGQGLEFLIYFQGNSAPDKSGLPSDRFSAERTGGSVSTLTIQRTQQEDSAVYLCASSSGVLADTQYFGPGTRLTVL.

This clone was observed a handful of times. The rearrangement joins TRBV7-2 to TRBJ1-2; D not resolved. Per germline, CDR1 SGHTA and CDR2 FQGNSA. V was cut by 0 bases and J by 6 bases, with 11 bases left in between. The CDR3 is 14 residues long. Here the CDR3 reads CASSLAPLLDGYTF. The CDR3 DNA is TGTGCCAGCAGCTTAGCGCCACTGCTGGATGGCTACACCTTC.

This clone was counted between two and nine times. A read error may be the cause here, since a much bigger clone is one base away. Other DNA sequences in this specimen translate into the identical CDR3. The chain combines TRBV28 with TRBJ1-2; D is possibly TRBD1 (5 bases). V gave up 3 bases and J gave up 6 bases, with 8 bases separating them. This CDR3 spans 12 amino acids. Germline V lookup: CDR1 MDHEN, CDR2 SYDVKM. CDR3 region: CASSLWGNGYTF. CDR3 nucleotide sequence: TGTGCCAGCAGTTTGTGGGGGAATGGCTACACCTTC.

This clone has just a few counts. The chain combines TRBV27 with TRBJ1-6, with D unclear. Trimming pared 2 bases from V and 3 bases from J, leaving 8 bases between. The CDR3 runs 15 residues. The germline gives CDR1 MNHEY, CDR2 SMNVEV (reference sequence). The CDR3 nucleotides are TGTGCCAGCAGTTTACAGACAATCTATAATTCACCCCTCCACTTT. It yields the protein CASSLQTIYNSPLHF.

CDR3 DNA: TGTGCCAGCAGTTCGGCGGGACCCTACGAGCAGTACTTC. Residues: CASSSAGPYEQYF. V usage is TRBV6-1 and J usage is TRBJ2-7, with D perhaps TRBD2 (6 bases). The CDR3 contains 13 residues. Germline V CDR1 and CDR2: MNHNS, SASEGT. V lost 5 bases and J 2 bases, leaving 10 bases between the germline ends.

V is TRBV7-8 and J is TRBJ2-2; 11 nucleotides agree with TRBD2. The CDR3 loop spans 16 amino acids. Germline CDR1 SGHVS, CDR2 FQNEAQ. The junction had 6 bases not matched to a gene; V was cut back by 6 bases and J by 3 bases. The CDR3 spells CASRRIAGGYTGELFF. CDR3 coding DNA: TGTGCCAGCAGGAGAATAGCGGGAGGGTACACCGGGGAGCTGTTTTTT.

The genes are TRBV30 and TRBJ2-1; the D gene is possibly TRBD2 (5 bases). CDR3 length: 13 residues. Deletions cut 5 bases from V and 9 bases from J, with 17 bases between. From germline, CDR1 is GTSNPN and CDR2 SVGIG (reference sequence). The CDR3 DNA follows: TGTGCCTGGGTTTCGAGCGGTCGGCTTGAGCAGTTCTTC. It yields the protein CAWVSSGRLEQFF.

The gene calls are TRBV29-1 and TRBJ1-6; TRBD1 matches at 7 bases. Trimming removed 3 bases from V and 6 bases from J; junction bases left unmatched: 8. Germline V gene data show CDR1 as SQVTM and CDR2 as ANQGSEA. There are 15 residues in the CDR3. This CDR3 reads CSVEGQQGLNSPLHF. As DNA, the CDR3 is TGCAGCGTTGAGGGACAGCAAGGACTTAATTCACCCCTCCACTTT.

The V and J genes are TRBV5-1 and TRBJ2-2; 7 bases map to TRBD1. CDR1 and CDR2 from the germline V gene are SGHRS and YFSETQ. The CDR3 runs to 15 residues. V lost 0 bases to trimming and J lost 7 bases; unmatched junction nucleotides: 6. The CDR3 loop reads CASSLGRQGSGELFF. The CDR3 DNA sequence: TGCGCCAGCAGCTTGGGAAGACAGGGAAGCGGGGAGCTGTTTTTT.

The genes are TRBV6-1 and TRBJ2-7; 7 bases match TRBD2. Germline assignment: CDR1 MNHNS and CDR2 SASEGT. Trimming cost V 7 bases and J 2 bases; bases outside gene matches: 5. This CDR3 has 13 amino acids. The CDR3, as DNA: TGTGCCAGCATCGGGGCGGGGGCCTACGAGCAGTACTTC. Protein sequence: CASIGAGAYEQYF.

The rearrangement links TRBV5-1 to TRBJ2-3; 12 bases map to TRBD2. CDR1 and CDR2 (germline): SGHRS, YFSETQ. This CDR3 comprises 16 residues. After removal of 4 bases from V and 6 bases from J, the junction contained 9 bases not matched to a gene. The CDR3 nucleotides read TGCGCCAGCAGCACCTCTCTAGCGGGGGGGCGGGATACGCAGTATTTT. Translation gives CASSTSLAGGRDTQYF.